The 12 T cell receptor beta chains given below trace back to one sample, sequenced in a study of patients and donors after allogeneic stem cell transplantation. TCRdb redid the calling of the RT-PCR reads with MiXCR, one entry per CDR3 protein. The sample contains about a million distinct CDR3 sequences, 15% to 20% of which appear only once. The sequenced sample consisted of blood, either unsorted or a sorted T cell fraction (not recorded which). The receptor source for this set is a human donor who was either an allogeneic HSCT recipient or a stem cell or donor lymphocyte infusion donor (not recorded which). It is not recorded whose cells these are; they may come from a transplant donor.

This clonotype was seen a handful of times. The chain carries TRBV6-5 and TRBJ1-4; D possibly corresponds to TRBD1 (6 bases). The CDR3 is 19 amino acids. V shed 0 bases and J shed 6 bases, with 23 bases lying between them. Germline assignment: CDR1 MNHEY and CDR2 SVGAGI. The CDR3 sequence is CASSYSPGGFIPWDEKLFF. Here the CDR3 DNA reads TGTGCCAGCAGTTACTCGCCCGGGGGCTTCATTCCATGGGATGAAAAACTGTTTTTT.

The sample holds many counts of this clonotype. The V gene is TRBV10-3, the J gene TRBJ2-2, with D possibly matching TRBD2 (5 bases). V was shortened by 4 bases and J by 6 bases, with 12 bases between the two germline ends. The CDR3 spans 14 residues. CDR1 is ENHRY, CDR2 SYGVKD, per germline. The CDR3 region has the DNA TGTGCCATCAGTGTCCTAGCAGAGGCCGGGGAGCTGTTTTTT. Amino acid sequence: CAISVLAEAGELFF.

This clonotype was seen only a few times. The rearrangement joins TRBV5-5 to TRBJ2-1; TRBD1 agrees at 7 bases. The CDR3 consists of 16 residues. The V gene's germline CDR1 is SGHKS and CDR2 YYEKEE (reference sequence). V lost 4 bases and J lost 3; bases outside the gene matches: 10. The CDR3, as DNA: TGTGCCAGCAGCCTCTCACAGGGGCCGAGCTACAATGAGCAGTTCTTC. Its translation is CASSLSQGPSYNEQFF.

In this sample, this clonotype turned up a few times. The V call is TRBV20-1, the J call TRBJ1-2; the D gene is possibly TRBD1 (5 bases). Trimming took off 2 bases at V and 0 bases at J, with 13 bases between the two ends. CDR1 is DFQATT, CDR2 SNEGSKA, per germline (reference sequence). This CDR3 has 15 amino acids. Here the CDR3 reads CSARNPGLSNYGYTF. Written as DNA, the CDR3 is TGCAGTGCTAGAAACCCGGGACTGTCTAACTATGGCTACACCTTC.

J is TRBJ2-7 and V is TRBV27; 11 positions agree with TRBD2. Germline CDR1 and CDR2: MNHEY and SMNVEV (reference sequence). V lost 6 bases, J lost 4 bases, and 8 bases stayed unmatched. CDR3 length: 15 residues. The CDR3 here is CASSLTSGRGYEQYF. CDR3 in DNA: TGTGCCAGCAGCCTTACTAGCGGGAGAGGGTACGAGCAGTACTTC.

The chain combines TRBV20-1 with TRBJ2-1, with TRBD2 matching over 8 bases. The CDR3 consists of 16 residues. Germline-derived CDR1 and CDR2 are DFQATT and SNEGSKA (reference sequence). V trimming: 5 bases; J trimming: 5 bases; junction bases outside the gene matches: 14. The CDR3 protein is CSALKYPGGPHNEQFF. The CDR3 bases are TGCAGTGCTCTGAAGTACCCGGGAGGGCCCCACAATGAGCAGTTCTTC.

This clonotype was detected only a few times. The V call is TRBV10-3, the J call TRBJ1-2; weak D call: TRBD1 (5 bases). CDR1 ENHRY and CDR2 SYGVKD come from the germline V gene. The CDR3 is 14 amino acids. The germline V and J ends were trimmed by 11 bases and 4 bases, with 20 bases remaining between them. The CDR3 here is CAARDRGLFYGYTF. Written as DNA, the CDR3 is TGTGCCGCCAGGGACCGCGGTCTTTTCTATGGCTACACCTTC.

This clonotype was counted at least ten times. V and J are TRBV25-1 and TRBJ2-2; 9 bases are a match to TRBD2. The CDR3 covers 16 residues. The V and J ends lost 4 bases and 2 bases, in that order; junction bases with no gene match: 5. Germline V gives CDR1 MGHDK, CDR2 SYGVNS. Here the CDR3 DNA reads TGTGCCAGCAGTGGCCCTCTAGCGGGAAACACCGGGGAGCTGTTTTTT. Translating it yields CASSGPLAGNTGELFF.

In this sample, this clonotype turned up many times. The genes are TRBV24-1 and TRBJ2-7; TRBD2 is a possible D gene (6 bases). V shed 4 bases and J shed 2 bases, with 8 bases lying between them. The CDR3 runs 13 residues. Germline V gene lookup returns CDR1 KGHDR and CDR2 SFDVKD. The CDR3 bases are TGTGCCACCAGTGAAGGCGGGACCTACGAGCAGTACTTC. It yields the protein CATSEGGTYEQYF.

A few counts support this clonotype. J is TRBJ1-4 and V is TRBV21-1; TRBD1, the table's D call, was not compared with the DNA. TRBV21-1 is deemed a pseudogene. This CDR3 comprises 17 residues. The CDR3 is CASSKVLRTGLNEKLFF. For the CDR3, the DNA is TGTGCCAGCAGCAAAGTCCTCAGGACAGGGTTGAATGAAAAACTGTTTTTT.

This clonotype was counted a few times. The CDR3 here is CASSLVSGGTYNEQFF. For the CDR3, the DNA is TGTGCCAGCAGCTTGGTATCGGGGGGGACCTACAATGAGCAGTTCTTC. The V and J genes are TRBV5-5 and TRBJ2-1; 8 bases are a match to TRBD2. The CDR3 has 16 residues. V lost 0 bases, J lost 2 bases, and 4 bases stayed unmatched. Looked up from germline, CDR1 is SGHKS and CDR2 is YYEKEE (reference sequence).

There are a few counts of this clonotype. This chain uses TRBV7-9 with TRBJ2-7; tentative D call: TRBD1 (5 bases). CDR1 is SEHNR, CDR2 FQNEAQ, per germline (reference sequence). Trimming stripped 5 bases from V and 6 bases from J, with 14 bases between. The CDR3 extends over 13 amino acids. CDR3 nucleotides: TGTGCCAGCAGCCTTACAGGATTCATCGAGCAGTACTTC. It encodes CASSLTGFIEQYF.